This is a list of T cell receptor beta chains from one sample in a study of cytomegalovirus exposure and HLA in healthy donors. Some clones are missing from TCRdb's copy, which holds only in-frame ones; the method was immunoSEQ multiplex PCR. This table holds 190,000 or so clones, 80% found once. Sequenced material: PBMCs. Receptors were obtained from a boy aged 5-17 years in good health and CMV-seronegative. Both conserved end residues are part of each CDR3. A D gene is named only where the DNA matches it firmly. Rows may omit the clone size; those that give it use once, few, many or a size class.

J gene	V gene	clone size	D gene	CDR3 protein
TRBJ2-3	TRBV4-2	.	.	CASSHPRTQATQYF
TRBJ1-1	TRBV4-3	.	.	CASSQDPGQNTEAFF
TRBJ1-1	TRBV6-1	.	.	CASSESWQNTEAFF
TRBJ1-5	TRBV6-6	.	.	CASSPAGQPQHF
TRBJ1-5	TRBV7-2	once	TRBD1	CASRFAGQGKQPQHF
TRBJ2-3	TRBV10-1	.	.	CASSPLLEGKGDTQYF
TRBJ2-7	TRBV6-6	.	TRBD1	CASSLRTTGYSYEQYF
TRBJ2-1	TRBV7-2	.	.	CASSLYNPDNEQFF
TRBJ2-3	TRBV5-1	.	.	CASSLGENPTQYF
TRBJ2-3	TRBV9	.	TRBD2	CASSSGLAGVTDTQYF
TRBJ2-5	TRBV6-5	.	.	CASSYSTGRETQYF
TRBJ2-5	TRBV4-1	.	TRBD2	CASSHDRGGMKTQYF
TRBJ2-5	TRBV11-3	.	.	CASSLDLRWAPQETQYF
TRBJ1-5	TRBV15	once	.	CATSRERGKGNQPQHF
TRBJ2-7	TRBV13	.	TRBD1	CASSPHSGGPGGEQYF
TRBJ2-3	TRBV7-2	.	.	CASSFAARGGTDTQYF
TRBJ1-1	TRBV5-1	.	.	CASSRGGEGTEAFF
TRBJ2-3	TRBV7-2	.	TRBD2	CASSASGDTQYF
TRBJ1-2	TRBV9	.	.	CASSAWGRSGDGYTF
TRBJ1-1	TRBV6-4	.	.	CASSDEGRNTEAFF
TRBJ2-5	TRBV7-9	.	TRBD1	CASSPRDSQRQETQYF
TRBJ2-3	TRBV29-1	.	TRBD2	CSVGLAGVGTDTQYF
TRBJ2-2	TRBV29-1	.	TRBD2	CSVAGAGGPATGELFF
TRBJ1-1	TRBV7-9	.	.	CASKYGRTEAFF
TRBJ1-4	TRBV7-8	.	TRBD1	CASSSGRAGGRTNEKLFF
TRBJ1-1	TRBV11-3	.	.	CASSLGYPTGRLGAFF
TRBJ1-2	TRBV4-1	.	TRBD1	CASSQEDRGMNYGYTF
TRBJ1-2	TRBV6-1	.	.	CASSLSGDGYTF
TRBJ2-5	TRBV5-1	.	.	CASSNITRTETQYF
TRBJ1-6	TRBV2	.	TRBD1	CASSPTRGQGPSPLHF
TRBJ2-2	TRBV21-1	.	.	CASRRVARTGELFF
TRBJ2-3	TRBV5-1	once	TRBD2	CASSLQTSFTDTQYF
TRBJ1-3	TRBV7-9	.	.	CASSLGSSSGNTIYF
TRBJ2-5	TRBV12-5	.	.	CASGFMGLGVETQYF
TRBJ1-5	TRBV19	.	TRBD1	CASSIPGGKESANQPQHF
TRBJ1-2	TRBV5-4	.	TRBD1	CASSVGQGYYGYTF
TRBJ2-2	TRBV4-3	.	.	CASSQGNLAVFTGELFF
TRBJ2-3	TRBV25-1	few	TRBD2	CASRVSPASGRTTDTQYF
TRBJ1-1	TRBV19	.	TRBD1	CATKEQGARTEAFF
TRBJ2-5	TRBV5-4	.	.	CASSSSGTGETQYF
TRBJ2-6	TRBV5-1	few	.	CASSLMARGSGANVLTF
TRBJ2-3	TRBV18	.	TRBD1	CASSNRDRGTDTQYF
TRBJ2-1	TRBV21-1	once	.	CASSKRRGRAANEQFF